The clone carrying this T cell receptor (beta chain) showed up just a few times. Time point defined: newly diagnosed GD, antithyroid drugs for less than 3 months. Following extraction of RNA from PBMCs, that RNA was used to make the TCR library. The data were obtained in a study of regulatory T cells in long-lasting Graves disease. Turning to the study itself: Less than 3 months of antithyroid drugs had been taken by newly diagnosed Graves' patients.

Library construction for TCR beta used iRepertoire HTBI primers and Arm-PCR of CDR3 regions. TCRdb itself ran the multiplex PCR reads through MiXCR, one entry per CDR3 protein. The table shows 580,000 or so distinct CDR3 sequences, with about 16% occurring only once. The V and J ends lost 0 bases and 8 bases respectively, with 12 bases between them. The CDR3 runs to 14 residues. Germline CDR1 and CDR2: SGHRS and YFSETQ. The same sample was also studied in work on T cells in Graves' hyperthyroidism and ophthalmopathy. From that second work: With the HTBI primer set, the TCR CDR3 went through a first round of RT-PCR. Most clonotypes expanded in the thyroid (above 0.001) were also present in blood.

The receptor comes from a man between 18 and 35 years old with Graves disease. This chain links TRBV5-1 with TRBJ1-3; a possible D gene is TRBD1 (6 bases). Specimen: peripheral blood mononuclear cells (PBMCs), collected at new diagnosis, from a patient treated with antithyroid drugs. The CDR3 sequence: CASSLGQVVDTIYF. Here the CDR3 DNA reads TGCGCCAGCAGCTTGGGACAGGTCGTCGACACCATATATTTT.